This T cell receptor beta chain was sequenced for a study of T cell clones after liver transplantation. Study details: Samples came from ITN030ST, which attempted immunosuppression withdrawal within 2 years of liver transplantation. A pre-transplant mixed lymphocyte reaction with TCRbeta sequencing defined graft-donor-reactive clones followed in post-transplant blood.

Method: immunoSEQ multiplex PCR; TCRdb's copy keeps in-frame clones and lacks some. The sample has nearly 45,000 clones, 85% to 90% seen once; the top ten hold about 2.6%. The CDR3 is 13 residues long. The V gene's germline CDR1 is SEHNR and CDR2 FQNEAQ (reference sequence). The V and J ends lost 3 bases and 5 bases respectively, with 10 bases between them. The TCR was taken from a human patient who received a liver transplant. Some T cells may have come from the graft donor. The chain employs TRBV7-9 and TRBJ2-5; D remains unclear. The sample here was CD4+ T cells from blood, taken 24 months after liver transplant. CDR3 nucleotide sequence: TGTGCCAGCAGCTTGGAATCTGGTGAGACCCAGTACTTC. This translates into CASSLESGETQYF.